This T cell receptor beta chain was obtained from a study of beta chain features in type 1 diabetes. Overall study context: No patient-donor differences in age, gender, total cells or subset yield.

The V end lost 3 bases, the J end lost 0 bases, and 18 bases lay between the germline ends. Germline lookup yields CDR1 SGHRS and CDR2 YFSETQ. The CDR3 has 17 residues. Blood was collected once per donor into heparin, averaging approximately 0.12 L. The authors sorted CD4+ naive, central memory, regulatory and stem cell-like memory cells via CD45RO/CCR7/CD25/CD127/CD95/CD27. Each sorted fraction was over 95% pure. The isolated RNA, all of it, was reverse transcribed, so expressed TCRB transcripts were what got sequenced. The table came from immunoSEQ multiplex PCR; TCRdb's copy has only in-frame clones and leaves some out. The top ten hold roughly 6.7% of the sample, which has around 320,000 clones, 14% seen once.

The sequenced material came from central memory CD4+ T cells from blood. This chain uses TRBV5-1 with TRBJ1-2; no clear D. The receptor comes from a man aged 30 to 45 in good health. CDR3 loop: CASSSPAGLETNYGYTF. CDR3 coding DNA: TGCGCCAGCAGCTCCCCGGCGGGTTTGGAGACTAACTATGGCTACACCTTC.